The clone carrying this TCR beta chain was seen just once. Its antigen is not known. The Oncomine TCR Beta short-read assay was applied to DNA of cultured CD4+ T cells. Each CDR3 protein gets one entry after TCRdb re-called the PCR reads with MiXCR. The table includes fewer than 20,000 distinct CDR3 sequences, 40% to 45% detected once. This sample is part of a study of vaccination and CD4 T cells after COVID-19. About the study: Two of the convalescents were Hispanic, and the group consisted of six males and four females. Ranging from 14 to 241, the interval between dose two and post-vaccine sampling had a median of 72 days. Study-wide results and limits: Spike mono-reactivity was the property of 304 of 307 vaccine-specific clones in convalescent patients.

Specified treatment: approximately nine-day PBMC culture with coronavirus spike peptide pools or control peptides (ViraFEST assay). V was pared by 4 bases and J by 6 bases, with 18 bases between. Per germline, CDR1 SEHNR and CDR2 FQNEAQ (reference sequence). The CDR3 length is 15 residues. Source: CD4+ T cells from blood, cultured in vitro, taken before SARS-CoV-2 vaccination. This clonotype originated in a human donor who received a COVID-19 vaccine. The chain is built from TRBV7-9 and TRBJ1-2; TRBD1 is a possible D gene (5 bases). For the CDR3, the DNA is TGTGCCAGCAGCTCGGCGGGAGGGGATGTGCATGGCTACACCTTC. It codes for CASSSAGGDVHGYTF. The whole variable domain, filled in from reference TRBV7-9 and TRBJ1-2, reads DTGVSQNPRHKITKRGQNVTFRCDPISEHNRLYWYRQTLGQGPEFLTYFQNEAQLEKSRLLSDRFSAERPKGSFSTLEIQRTEQGDSAMYLCASSSAGGDVHGYTFGSGTRLTVV.